These 11 T cell receptor beta chains share one sample of origin, sequenced in a study of CD8 T cells in ankylosing spondylitis. MiXCR was run by TCRdb on the 5' RACE reads, yielding one entry per CDR3 protein. The data contain about 300,000 distinct CDR3 sequences, about 9.9% of them singletons. The sequenced sample was blood, either unsorted or a sorted T cell fraction (not recorded which). The source of these receptors is a female donor with ankylosing spondylitis or in good health (not recorded which).

This chain links TRBV11-2 with TRBJ2-5; 7 bases line up with TRBD2. Trimming at V came to 5 bases and at J to 4 bases, leaving 7 bases not matched to a gene. CDR3 length: 14 amino acids. CDR1 is SGHAT and CDR2 is FQNNGV in the germline V gene. The CDR3 DNA is TGTGCCAGCAGCGCCCGGACTAGTGGAGAGACCCAGTACTTC. Its protein product is CASSARTSGETQYF.

Concerning this clonotype itself: This sequence may be a read error, since a much larger clone differs from it by one base. The chain has TRBV12-3 or TRBV12-4 and TRBJ2-3, with D unresolved. The V end was cut by 4 bases, the J end by 2 bases, with 19 bases between. The CDR3 sequence is 17 residues long. The DNA of the CDR3 is TGTGCCAGCAGTTCCCTCACTCAGATTACCCACACAGATACGCAGTATTTT. This encodes CASSSLTQITHTDTQYF.

This clonotype was observed many times. For the CDR3, the DNA is TGTGCCAGCAGTTCCACCGGGACTAGCATAGATGAGCAGTTCTTC. Its translation is CASSSTGTSIDEQFF. The chain is built from TRBV12-3 or TRBV12-4 and TRBJ2-1; 9 positions agree with TRBD2. The CDR3 is 15 amino acids. V shed 4 bases, J shed 8 bases, and the junction held 9 bases outside the gene matches.

This clonotype was detected many times. As DNA, the CDR3 is TGCAGTGCTAACACGGACGTGGGCAATCAGCCCCAGCATTTT. As protein: CSANTDVGNQPQHF. The chain links TRBV20-1 to TRBJ1-5; unclear D gene. CDR3 length: 14 amino acids. CDR1 and CDR2 from the germline V gene are DFQATT and SNEGSKA (reference sequence). Trimming took off 4 bases at V and 2 bases at J, with 12 bases between the two ends.

This clonotype was found many times. The V and J genes are TRBV20-1 and TRBJ2-5, with TRBD2 identical over 9 bases. Trimming cost V 0 bases and J 2 bases; bases outside gene matches: 10. Germline assignment: CDR1 DFQATT and CDR2 SNEGSKA (reference sequence). The CDR3 has 17 amino acids. CDR3 sequence (DNA): TGCAGTGCTAGAGATTTCGGCGGGGGGGCGAATCAAGAGACCCAGTACTTC. Encoded protein: CSARDFGGGANQETQYF.

This clonotype was counted ten times or more. The chain is built from TRBV7-2 and TRBJ2-1, with 8 positions matching TRBD2. The CDR3 spans 15 residues. Unmatched junction bases numbered 7, after V lost 1 base and J lost 8 bases. The germline CDR1 and CDR2 sequences are SGHTA and FQGNSA. CDR3 amino acids: CASSLVSGIVDEQFF. The CDR3 DNA is TGTGCCAGCAGCTTAGTTAGCGGGATAGTCGATGAGCAGTTCTTC. The variable domain in full, completed from reference TRBV7-2 and TRBJ2-1, reads GAGVSQSPSNKVTEKGKDVELRCDPISGHTALYWYRQSLGQGLEFLIYFQGNSAPDKSGLPSDRFSAERTGGSVSTLTIQRTQQEDSAVYLCASSLVSGIVDEQFFGPGTRLTVL.

The chain uses TRBV18 and TRBJ2-1; D uncertain. V was trimmed by 5 bases and J by 5 bases, leaving 7 bases between them. Germline V gene lookup returns CDR1 KGHSH and CDR2 LQKENI. This CDR3 is built from 12 residues. The CDR3 nucleotides read TGTGCCAGCTCAGGGCTGGACAATGAGCAGTTCTTC. Protein product: CASSGLDNEQFF.

In its sample, this clonotype was seen many times. Mismatch with germline at one junction end may stem from a read error. For the CDR3, the DNA is TGTGCCAGCAGCCACGACAGGGGCCGGTCCTGCGAGCAGTACTTC. Amino acids: CASSHDRGRSCEQYF. V is TRBV7-7 and J is TRBJ2-7, with TRBD1 identical over 8 bases. This CDR3 is built from 15 residues. Per the germline V gene, CDR1 is SSHAT and CDR2 is FNYEAQ (reference sequence).

This clonotype appeared a few times. CDR3 amino acids: CSASGGAIPGQTMNTGELFF. Written as DNA, the CDR3 is TGCAGTGCTAGCGGGGGGGCCATACCGGGACAAACTATGAACACCGGGGAGCTGTTTTTT. The chain recombines TRBV20-1 with TRBJ2-2, with TRBD2 matching over 8 bases. The length of the CDR3 is 20 residues. CDR1 DFQATT and CDR2 SNEGSKA come from the germline V gene (reference sequence). V trimming: 3 bases; J trimming: 1 base; junction bases outside the gene matches: 19.

The J gene is TRBJ1-2, the V gene TRBV5-1; 7 bases line up with TRBD1. The CDR3 loop spans 15 amino acids. J lost 2 bases, V lost 4 bases, and 8 bases had no gene match. The V gene's germline CDR1 is SGHRS and CDR2 YFSETQ. The CDR3 nucleotides read TGCGCCAGCAGCCTTGCGGCACAGGGGAACTATGGCTACACCTTC. Amino acid sequence: CASSLAAQGNYGYTF. The whole variable domain, remainder taken from reference TRBV5-1 and TRBJ1-2, is KAGVTQTPRYLIKTRGQQVTLSCSPISGHRSVSWYQQTPGQGLQFLFEYFSETQRNKGNFPGRFSGRQFSNSRSEMNVSTLELGDSALYLCASSLAAQGNYGYTFGSGTRLTVV.

The V gene is TRBV18, the J gene TRBJ1-1, with D uncertain. Trimming removed 3 bases from V and 0 bases from J, with 23 bases in between. This CDR3 contains 19 residues. Germline V gene lookup returns CDR1 KGHSH and CDR2 LQKENI. The DNA of the CDR3 is TGTGCCAGCTCACCCCGCGTTACTACCCAGACTGGGATGAACACTGAAGCTTTCTTT. This gives the protein CASSPRVTTQTGMNTEAFF.